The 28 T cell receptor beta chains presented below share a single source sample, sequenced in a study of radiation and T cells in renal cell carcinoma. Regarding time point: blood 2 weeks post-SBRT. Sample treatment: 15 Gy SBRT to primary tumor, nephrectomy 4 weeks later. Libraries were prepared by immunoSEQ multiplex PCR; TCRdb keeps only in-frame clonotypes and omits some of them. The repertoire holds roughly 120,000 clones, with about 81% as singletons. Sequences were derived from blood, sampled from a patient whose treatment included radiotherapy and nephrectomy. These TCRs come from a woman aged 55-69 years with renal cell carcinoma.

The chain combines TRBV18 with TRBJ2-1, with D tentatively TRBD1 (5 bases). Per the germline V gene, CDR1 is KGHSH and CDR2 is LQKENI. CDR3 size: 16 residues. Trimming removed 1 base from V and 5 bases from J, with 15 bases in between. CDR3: CASSPRRAGHNNEQFF. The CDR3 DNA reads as TGTGCCAGCTCACCACGGAGAGCAGGGCACAACAATGAGCAGTTCTTC.

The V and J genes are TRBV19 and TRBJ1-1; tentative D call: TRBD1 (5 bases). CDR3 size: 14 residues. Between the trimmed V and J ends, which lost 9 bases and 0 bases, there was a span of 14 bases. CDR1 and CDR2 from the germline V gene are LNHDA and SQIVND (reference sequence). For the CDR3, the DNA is TGTGCCAGCACCCAGGGCGAATTGAACACTGAAGCTTTCTTT. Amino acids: CASTQGELNTEAFF.

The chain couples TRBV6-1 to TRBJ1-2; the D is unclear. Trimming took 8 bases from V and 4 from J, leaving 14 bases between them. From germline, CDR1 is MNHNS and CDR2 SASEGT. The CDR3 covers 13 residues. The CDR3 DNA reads TGTGCCAGCTCCCGGGAGGCCAGCTATGGCTACACCTTC. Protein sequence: CASSREASYGYTF.

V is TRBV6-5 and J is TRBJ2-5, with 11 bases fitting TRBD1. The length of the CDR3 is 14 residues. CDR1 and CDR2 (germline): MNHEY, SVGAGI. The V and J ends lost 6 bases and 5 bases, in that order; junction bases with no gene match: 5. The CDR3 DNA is TGTGCCAGCAGCCCTCGGACAGGGGGCGAGACCCAGTACTTC. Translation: CASSPRTGGETQYF.

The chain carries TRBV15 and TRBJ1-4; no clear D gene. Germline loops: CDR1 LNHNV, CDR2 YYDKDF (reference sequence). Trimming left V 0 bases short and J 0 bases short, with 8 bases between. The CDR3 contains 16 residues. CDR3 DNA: TGTGCCACCAGCAGAGATGAAGATCCAACTAATGAAAAACTGTTTTTT. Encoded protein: CATSRDEDPTNEKLFF.

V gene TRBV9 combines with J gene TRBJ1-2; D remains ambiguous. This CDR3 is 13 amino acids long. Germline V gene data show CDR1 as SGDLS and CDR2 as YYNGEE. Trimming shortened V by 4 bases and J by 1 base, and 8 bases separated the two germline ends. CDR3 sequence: CASSPRRNYGYTF. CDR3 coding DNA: TGTGCCAGCAGCCCCCGACGTAACTATGGCTACACCTTC. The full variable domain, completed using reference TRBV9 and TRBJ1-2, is DSGVTQTPKHLITATGQRVTLRCSPRSGDLSVYWYQQSLDQGLQFLIQYYNGEERAKGNILERFSAQQFPDLHSELNLSSLELGDSALYFCASSPRRNYGYTFGSGTRLTVV.

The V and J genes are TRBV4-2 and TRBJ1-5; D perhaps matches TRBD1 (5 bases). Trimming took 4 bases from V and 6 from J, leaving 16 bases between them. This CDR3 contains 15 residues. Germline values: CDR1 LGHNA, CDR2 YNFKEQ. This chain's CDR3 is CASSPQPGGPQPQHF. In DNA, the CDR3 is TGTGCCAGCAGCCCCCAGCCCGGGGGACCTCAGCCCCAGCATTTT.

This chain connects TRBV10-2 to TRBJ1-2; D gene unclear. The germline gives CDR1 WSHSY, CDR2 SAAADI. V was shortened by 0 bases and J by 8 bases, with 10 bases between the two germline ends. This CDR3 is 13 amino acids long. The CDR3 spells CASSESSGLGYTF. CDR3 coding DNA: TGCGCCAGCAGTGAGTCGAGCGGATTAGGCTACACCTTC.

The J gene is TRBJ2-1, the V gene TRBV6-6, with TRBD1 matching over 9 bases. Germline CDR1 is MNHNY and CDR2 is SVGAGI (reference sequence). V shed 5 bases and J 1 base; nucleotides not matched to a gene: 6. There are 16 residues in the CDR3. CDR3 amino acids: CASSTTGTGSYNEQFF. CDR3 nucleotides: TGTGCCAGCAGTACCACCGGGACAGGGTCCTACAATGAGCAGTTCTTC.

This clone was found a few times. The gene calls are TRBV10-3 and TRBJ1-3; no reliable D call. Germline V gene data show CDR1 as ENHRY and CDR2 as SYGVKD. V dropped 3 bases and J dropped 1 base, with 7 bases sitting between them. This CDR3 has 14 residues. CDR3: CAISDEGSGNTIYF. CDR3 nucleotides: TGTGCCATCAGTGACGAGGGTTCTGGAAACACCATATATTTT.

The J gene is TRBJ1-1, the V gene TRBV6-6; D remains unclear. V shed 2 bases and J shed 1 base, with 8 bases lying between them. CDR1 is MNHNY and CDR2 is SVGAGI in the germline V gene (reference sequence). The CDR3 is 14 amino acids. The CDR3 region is CASSYRTGNTEAFF. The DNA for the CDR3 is TGTGCCAGCAGTTACCGTACTGGGAACACTGAAGCTTTCTTT.

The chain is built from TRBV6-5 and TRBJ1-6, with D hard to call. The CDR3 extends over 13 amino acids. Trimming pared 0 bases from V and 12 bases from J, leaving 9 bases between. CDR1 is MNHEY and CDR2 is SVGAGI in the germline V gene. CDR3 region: CASSYSMVGPLHF. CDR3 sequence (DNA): TGTGCCAGCAGTTACTCGATGGTGGGACCCCTCCACTTT.

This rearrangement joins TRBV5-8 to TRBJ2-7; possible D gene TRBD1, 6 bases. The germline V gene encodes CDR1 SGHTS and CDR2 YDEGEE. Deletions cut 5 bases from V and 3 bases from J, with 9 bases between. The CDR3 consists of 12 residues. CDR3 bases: TGTGCCAGCAGTCTACAGGGCTACGAGCAGTACTTC. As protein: CASSLQGYEQYF.

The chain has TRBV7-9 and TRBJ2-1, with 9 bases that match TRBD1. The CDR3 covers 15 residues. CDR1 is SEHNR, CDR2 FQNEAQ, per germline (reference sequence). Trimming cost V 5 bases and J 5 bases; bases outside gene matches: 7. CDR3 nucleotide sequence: TGTGCCAGCAGCCCGACAGGGGGTGAGCACAATGAGCAGTTCTTC. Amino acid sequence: CASSPTGGEHNEQFF.

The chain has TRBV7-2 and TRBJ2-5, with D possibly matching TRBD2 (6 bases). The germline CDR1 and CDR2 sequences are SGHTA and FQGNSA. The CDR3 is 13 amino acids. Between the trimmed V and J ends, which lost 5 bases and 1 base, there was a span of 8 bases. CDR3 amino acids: CASSRDSQETQYF. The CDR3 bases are TGTGCCAGCAGCCGGGACTCCCAAGAGACCCAGTACTTC.

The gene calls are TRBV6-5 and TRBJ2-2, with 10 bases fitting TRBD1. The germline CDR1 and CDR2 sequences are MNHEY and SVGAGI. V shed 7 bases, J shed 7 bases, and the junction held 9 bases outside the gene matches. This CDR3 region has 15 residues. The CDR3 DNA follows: TGTGCCAGCATTCGAAGACAGGGGGCTGGCGGGGAGCTGTTTTTT. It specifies CASIRRQGAGGELFF.

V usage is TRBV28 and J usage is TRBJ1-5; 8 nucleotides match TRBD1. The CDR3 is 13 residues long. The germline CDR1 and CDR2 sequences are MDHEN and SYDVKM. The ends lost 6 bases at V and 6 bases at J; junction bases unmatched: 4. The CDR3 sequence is CASRVQGGQPQHF. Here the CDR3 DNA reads TGTGCCAGCAGGGTACAGGGGGGTCAGCCCCAGCATTTT.

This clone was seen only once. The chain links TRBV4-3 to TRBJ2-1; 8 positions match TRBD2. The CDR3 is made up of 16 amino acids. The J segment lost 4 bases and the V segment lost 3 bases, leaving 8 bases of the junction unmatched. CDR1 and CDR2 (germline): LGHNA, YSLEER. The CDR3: CASSQTGLAGYNEQFF. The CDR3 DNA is TGCGCCAGCAGCCAGACCGGACTAGCAGGGTACAATGAGCAGTTCTTC.

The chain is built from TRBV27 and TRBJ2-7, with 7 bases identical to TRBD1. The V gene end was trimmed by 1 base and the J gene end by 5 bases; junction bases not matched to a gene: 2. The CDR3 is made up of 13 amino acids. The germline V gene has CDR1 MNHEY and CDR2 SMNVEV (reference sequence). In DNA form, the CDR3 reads TGTGCCAGCAGTTTATGGGACAGAGACGAGCAGTACTTC. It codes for CASSLWDRDEQYF.

CDR3 nucleotide sequence: TGTGCCAGCAGCTTACTATCGGACACTGAAGCTTTCTTT. Translated: CASSLLSDTEAFF. The rearrangement links TRBV5-5 to TRBJ1-1; D is ambiguous. Germline V gene data show CDR1 as SGHKS and CDR2 as YYEKEE (reference sequence). This CDR3 region has 13 residues. Trimming took off 2 bases at V and 3 bases at J, with 8 bases between the two ends.

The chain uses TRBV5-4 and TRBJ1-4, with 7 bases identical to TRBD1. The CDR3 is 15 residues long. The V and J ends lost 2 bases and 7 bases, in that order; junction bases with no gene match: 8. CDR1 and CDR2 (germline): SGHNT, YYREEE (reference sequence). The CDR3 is CASSFLNRGVEKLFF. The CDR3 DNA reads TGTGCCAGCAGCTTCCTAAACAGGGGAGTTGAAAAACTGTTTTTT.

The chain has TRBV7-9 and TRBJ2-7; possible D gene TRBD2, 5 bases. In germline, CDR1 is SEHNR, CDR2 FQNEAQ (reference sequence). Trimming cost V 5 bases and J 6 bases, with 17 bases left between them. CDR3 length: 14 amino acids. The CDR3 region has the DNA TGTGCCAGCAGCCCCCCCCGAGGGATGGCCGAGCAGTACTTC. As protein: CASSPPRGMAEQYF.

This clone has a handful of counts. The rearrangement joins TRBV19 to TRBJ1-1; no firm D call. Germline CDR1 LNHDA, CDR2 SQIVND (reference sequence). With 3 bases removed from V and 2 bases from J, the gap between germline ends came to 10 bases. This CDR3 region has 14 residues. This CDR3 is CASSIRSTNTEAFF. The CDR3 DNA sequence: TGTGCCAGTAGTATTCGTTCTACTAACACTGAAGCTTTCTTT.

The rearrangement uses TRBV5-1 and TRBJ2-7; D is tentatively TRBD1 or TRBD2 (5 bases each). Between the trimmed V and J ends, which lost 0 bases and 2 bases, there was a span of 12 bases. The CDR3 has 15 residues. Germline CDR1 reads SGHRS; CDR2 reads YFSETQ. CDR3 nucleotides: TGCGCCAGCAGCTTGGCCCCTGTGGGGGCCTACGAGCAGTACTTC. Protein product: CASSLAPVGAYEQYF.

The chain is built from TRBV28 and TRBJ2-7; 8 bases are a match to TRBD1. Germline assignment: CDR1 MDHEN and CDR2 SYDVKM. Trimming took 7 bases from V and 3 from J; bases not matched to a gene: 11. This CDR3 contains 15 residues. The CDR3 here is CASTLSAGQDYEQYF. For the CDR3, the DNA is TGTGCCAGCACTCTCTCTGCGGGACAGGACTACGAGCAGTACTTC.

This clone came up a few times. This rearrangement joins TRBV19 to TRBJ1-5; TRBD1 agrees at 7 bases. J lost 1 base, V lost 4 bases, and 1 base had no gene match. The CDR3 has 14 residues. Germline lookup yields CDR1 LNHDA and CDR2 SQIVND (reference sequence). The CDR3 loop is CASSTDRSNQPQHF. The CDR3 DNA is TGTGCCAGTAGTACGGACAGGAGCAATCAGCCCCAGCATTTT.

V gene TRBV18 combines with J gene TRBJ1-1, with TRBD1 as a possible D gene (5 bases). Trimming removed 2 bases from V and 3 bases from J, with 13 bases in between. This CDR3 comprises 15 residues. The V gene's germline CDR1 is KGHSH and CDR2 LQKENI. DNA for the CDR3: TGTGCCAGCTCACCAGGGACCGGGTGGGACACTGAAGCTTTCTTT. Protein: CASSPGTGWDTEAFF.

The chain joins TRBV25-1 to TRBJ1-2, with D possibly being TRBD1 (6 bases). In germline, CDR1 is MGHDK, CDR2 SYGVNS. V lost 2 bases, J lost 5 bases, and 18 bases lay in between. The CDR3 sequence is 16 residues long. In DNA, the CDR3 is TGTGCCAGCAGTGAAAAGGTCACAGGGACTACTTATGGCTACACCTTC. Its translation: CASSEKVTGTTYGYTF.